Following are 2 T cell receptor beta chains from one sample sequenced in a study of OX40 agonist ivuxolimab in advanced cancers. Assay: immunoSEQ multiplex PCR; the TCRdb copy retains only in-frame clones and omits some. The sample contains 40,000 to 50,000 clones, roughly 90% of which appear only once. The source was CD4+ or CD8+ T cells sorted from blood, collected in a trial of the OX40 agonist ivuxolimab. The source of these receptors is an adult with an advanced solid tumor such as melanoma, head and neck, liver or kidney cancer.

The V call is TRBV9, the J call TRBJ1-2; 10 bases are shared with TRBD1. Germline CDR1 and CDR2: SGDLS and YYNGEE. The CDR3 loop spans 14 amino acids. Trimming took 0 bases from V and 6 from J; bases not matched to a gene: 2. CDR3 nucleotide sequence: TGTGCCAGCAGCGTAGTCGGGACAGGGGATGGCTACACCTTC. Protein sequence: CASSVVGTGDGYTF.

The chain recombines TRBV5-4 with TRBJ2-2; D perhaps matches TRBD1 (5 bases). Per the germline V gene, CDR1 is SGHNT and CDR2 is YYREEE (reference sequence). The CDR3 is made up of 15 amino acids. The germline V and J ends were trimmed by 1 base and 3 bases, with 10 bases remaining between them. CDR3 nucleotides: TGTGCCAGCAGCTTGAGCAGGGTAGACACCGGGGAGCTGTTTTTT. The encoded protein is CASSLSRVDTGELFF.